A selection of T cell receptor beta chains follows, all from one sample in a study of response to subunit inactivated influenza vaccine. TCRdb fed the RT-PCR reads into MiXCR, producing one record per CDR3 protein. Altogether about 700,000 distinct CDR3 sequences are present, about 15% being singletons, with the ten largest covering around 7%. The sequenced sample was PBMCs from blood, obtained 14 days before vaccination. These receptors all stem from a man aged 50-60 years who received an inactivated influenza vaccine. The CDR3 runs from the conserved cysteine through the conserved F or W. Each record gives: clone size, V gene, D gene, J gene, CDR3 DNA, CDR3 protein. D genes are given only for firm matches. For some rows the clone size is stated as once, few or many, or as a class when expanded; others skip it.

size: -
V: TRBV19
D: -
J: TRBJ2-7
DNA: TGTGCCACCTCGGGATTGAGAGGTAGCGAGCAGTACTTC
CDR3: CATSGLRGSEQYF

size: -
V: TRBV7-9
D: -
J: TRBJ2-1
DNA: TGTGCCAGCAGCACAGGGTTCTATGAGCAGTTCTTC
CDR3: CASSTGFYEQFF

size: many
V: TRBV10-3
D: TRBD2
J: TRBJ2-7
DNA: TGTGCCATCAGTGAGTCCCTAGCGGAAACCTACGAGCAGTACTTC
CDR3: CAISESLAETYEQYF

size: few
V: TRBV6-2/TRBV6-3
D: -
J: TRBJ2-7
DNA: TGTGCCAGCAGTTACCCGTCCGGATTTGGACGCTCCTACGAGCAGTACTTC
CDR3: CASSYPSGFGRSYEQYF

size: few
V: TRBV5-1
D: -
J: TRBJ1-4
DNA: TGCGCCAGCAGCTTCTACGTCGGGGGTAATGAAAAACTGTTTTTT
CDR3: CASSFYVGGNEKLFF

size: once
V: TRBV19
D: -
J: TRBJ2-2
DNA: TGTGCCAGTAGTATTTCTACAGGTGGCAACACCGGGGAGCTGTTTTTT
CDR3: CASSISTGGNTGELFF

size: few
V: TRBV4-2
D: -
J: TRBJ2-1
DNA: TGTGCCAGCAGCCCCGGGGGATCGGTTGAGCAGTTCTTC
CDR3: CASSPGGSVEQFF

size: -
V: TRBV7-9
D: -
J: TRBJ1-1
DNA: TGTGCCAGCAGCTTAGCGCACACTGAAGCTTTCTTT
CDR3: CASSLAHTEAFF

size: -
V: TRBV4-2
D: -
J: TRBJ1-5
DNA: TGTGCCAGCAGCCAAGAGGTTACGGATCAGCCCCAGCATTTT
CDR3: CASSQEVTDQPQHF

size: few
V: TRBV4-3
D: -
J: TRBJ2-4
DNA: TGCGCCAGCAGCCAAGATAACTACCACCCAAACATTCAGTACTTC
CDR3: CASSQDNYHPNIQYF

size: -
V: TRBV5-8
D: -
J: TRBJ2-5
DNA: TGTGCCAGCAGCTTGGGGGACATTCTCCAAGAGACCCAGTACTTC
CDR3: CASSLGDILQETQYF

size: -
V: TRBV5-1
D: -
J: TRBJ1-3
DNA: TGCGCCAGCAGCCTGGAGAGGGCATATGGAAACACCATATATTTT
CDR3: CASSLERAYGNTIYF

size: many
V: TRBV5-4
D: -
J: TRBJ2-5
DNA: TGTGCCAGCAGCCTTGGAGTGGAGCAAGAGACCCAGTACTTC
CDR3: CASSLGVEQETQYF

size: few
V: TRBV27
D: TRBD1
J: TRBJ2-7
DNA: TGTGCCAGCAGTTTATTGAGGGGGGCAGGGGGCGCGGGGTACTACGAGCAGTACTTC
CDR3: CASSLLRGAGGAGYYEQYF

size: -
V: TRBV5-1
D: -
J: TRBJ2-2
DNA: TGCGCCAGCAGCTTTAACGGGAGAGAGACCGGGGAGCTGTTTTTT
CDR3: CASSFNGRETGELFF

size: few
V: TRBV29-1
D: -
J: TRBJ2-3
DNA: TGCAGCGCGGCTAGTCAGGGGAATACGCAGTATTTT
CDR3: CSAASQGNTQYF

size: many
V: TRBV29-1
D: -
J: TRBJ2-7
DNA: TGCAGCGTTGAGACAGGATCCTACGAGCAGTACTTC
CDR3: CSVETGSYEQYF

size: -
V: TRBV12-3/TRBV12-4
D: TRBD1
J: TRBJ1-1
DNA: TGTGCCAGCAGTCTACAGGGGTGGACTGAAGCTTTCTTT
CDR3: CASSLQGWTEAFF